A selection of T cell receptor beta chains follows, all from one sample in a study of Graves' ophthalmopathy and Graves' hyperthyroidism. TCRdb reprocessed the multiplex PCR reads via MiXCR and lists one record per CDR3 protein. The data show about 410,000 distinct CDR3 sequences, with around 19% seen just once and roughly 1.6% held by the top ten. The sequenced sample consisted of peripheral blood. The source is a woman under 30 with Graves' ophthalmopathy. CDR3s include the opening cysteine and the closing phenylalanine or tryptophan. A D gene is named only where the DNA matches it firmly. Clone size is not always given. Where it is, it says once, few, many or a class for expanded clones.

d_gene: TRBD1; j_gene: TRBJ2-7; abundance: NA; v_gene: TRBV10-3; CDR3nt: TGTGCCATCAGTCCAGGGGGACACCTGAAAGGCTACGAGCAGTACTTC; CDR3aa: CAISPGGHLKGYEQYF
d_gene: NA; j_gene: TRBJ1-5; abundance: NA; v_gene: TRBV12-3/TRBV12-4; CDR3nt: TGTGCCAGCAGTATGGACAGTACGGGCAATCAGCCCCAGCATTTT; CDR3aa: CASSMDSTGNQPQHF
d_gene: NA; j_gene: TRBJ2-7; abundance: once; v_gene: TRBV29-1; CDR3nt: TGCAGCGTTGAAGTGGCTAGAGAGCAGTACTTC; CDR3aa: CSVEVAREQYF
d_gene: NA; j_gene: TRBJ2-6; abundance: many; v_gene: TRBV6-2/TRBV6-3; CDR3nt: TGTGCCAGCAGTTTTGAAGGGGGCAACGTCCTGACTTTC; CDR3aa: CASSFEGGNVLTF
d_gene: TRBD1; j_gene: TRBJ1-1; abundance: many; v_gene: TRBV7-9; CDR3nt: TGTGCCAGCCGCTCGAGACAGGGAGGCTCAACTGAAGCTTTCTTT; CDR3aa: CASRSRQGGSTEAFF
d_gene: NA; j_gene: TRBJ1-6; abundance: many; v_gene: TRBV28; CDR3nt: TGTGCCAGCAGCTCCCGGGGGGTCCGCTCATATAATTCACCCCTCCACTTT; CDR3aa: CASSSRGVRSYNSPLHF
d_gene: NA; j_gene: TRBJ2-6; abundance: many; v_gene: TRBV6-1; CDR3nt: TGTGCCAGCAGTGCGCGCCTCTCTGGGGCCAACGTCCTGACTTTC; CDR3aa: CASSARLSGANVLTF
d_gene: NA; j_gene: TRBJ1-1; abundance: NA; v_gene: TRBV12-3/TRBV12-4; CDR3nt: TGTGCCAGCAGCCTAGACCCGTTGTCCACTGAAGCTTTCTTT; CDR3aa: CASSLDPLSTEAFF
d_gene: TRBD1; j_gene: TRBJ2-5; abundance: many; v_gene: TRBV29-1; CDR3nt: TGCAGCGTTCTGGGACAGGGAATACAAGAGACCCAGTACTTC; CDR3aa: CSVLGQGIQETQYF
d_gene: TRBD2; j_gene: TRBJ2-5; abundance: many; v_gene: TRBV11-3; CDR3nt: TGTGCCAGCAGCAACAACAGACTAGCGGGAGGGTGGAGGGAGACCCAGTACTTC; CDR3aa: CASSNNRLAGGWRETQYF